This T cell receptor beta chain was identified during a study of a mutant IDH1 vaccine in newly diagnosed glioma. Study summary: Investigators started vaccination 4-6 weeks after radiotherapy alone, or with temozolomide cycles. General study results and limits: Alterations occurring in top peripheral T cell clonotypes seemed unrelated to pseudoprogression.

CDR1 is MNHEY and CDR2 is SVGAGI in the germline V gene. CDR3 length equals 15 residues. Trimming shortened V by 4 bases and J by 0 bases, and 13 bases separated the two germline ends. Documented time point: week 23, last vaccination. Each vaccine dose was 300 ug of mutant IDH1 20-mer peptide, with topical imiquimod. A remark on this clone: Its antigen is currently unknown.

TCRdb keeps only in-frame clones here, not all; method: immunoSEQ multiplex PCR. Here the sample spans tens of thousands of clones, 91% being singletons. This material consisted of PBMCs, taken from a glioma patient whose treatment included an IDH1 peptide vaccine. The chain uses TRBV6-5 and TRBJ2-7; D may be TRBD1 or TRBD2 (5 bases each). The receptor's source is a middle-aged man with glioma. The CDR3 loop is CASSSTGTASYEQYF. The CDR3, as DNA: TGTGCCAGCAGTTCCACCGGGACGGCCTCCTACGAGCAGTACTTC.